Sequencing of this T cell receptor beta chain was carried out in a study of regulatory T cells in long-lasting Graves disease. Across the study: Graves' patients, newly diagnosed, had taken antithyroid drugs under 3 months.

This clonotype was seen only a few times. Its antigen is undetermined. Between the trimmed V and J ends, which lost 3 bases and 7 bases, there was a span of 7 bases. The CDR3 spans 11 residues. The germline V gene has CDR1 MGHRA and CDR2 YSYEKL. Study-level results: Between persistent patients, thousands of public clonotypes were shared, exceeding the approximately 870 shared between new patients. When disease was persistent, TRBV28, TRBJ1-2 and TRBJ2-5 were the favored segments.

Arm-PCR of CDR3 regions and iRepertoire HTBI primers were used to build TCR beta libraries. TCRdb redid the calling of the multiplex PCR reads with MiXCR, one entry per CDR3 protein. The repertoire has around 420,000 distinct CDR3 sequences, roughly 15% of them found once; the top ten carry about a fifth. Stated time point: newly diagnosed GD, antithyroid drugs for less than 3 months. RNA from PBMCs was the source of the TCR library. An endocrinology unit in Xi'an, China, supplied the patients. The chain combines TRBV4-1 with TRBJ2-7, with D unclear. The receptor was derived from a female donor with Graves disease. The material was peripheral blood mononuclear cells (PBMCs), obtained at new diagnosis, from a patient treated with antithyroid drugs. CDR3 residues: CASSQGIEQYF. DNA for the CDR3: TGCGCCAGCAGCCAGGGGATAGAGCAGTACTTC.